Detailed here is one T cell receptor beta chain. The CDR3 runs 12 residues. Germline V gene lookup returns CDR1 SGHVS and CDR2 FNYEAQ. V was trimmed by 4 bases and J by 8 bases, leaving 9 bases between them. They ran version v3.0 of the immunoSEQ assay at survey level. Repertoires were generated with immunoSEQ multiplex PCR, while TCRdb's copy carries only in-frame clones and drops some. The sample lists 19,000 or so clones; over 75% were seen once. This specimen comes from a study of long-term antiretroviral therapy in people with HIV. The chain carries TRBV7-6 and TRBJ2-1; a weak D match, TRBD2 (5 bases). The origin of this receptor is a woman between 40 and 50 years old with HIV. Source: unsorted PBMCs, taken at the start of antiretroviral therapy, before treatment. As DNA, the CDR3 is TGTGCCAGCAGCTCCGGGATCTATGAGCAGTTCTTC. It yields the protein CASSSGIYEQFF.